One sample yielded the 30 T cell receptor beta chains listed below, sequenced in a study of blood T cell repertoires in COVID-19. TCRdb's copy holds only in-frame clones and misses some; the assay was immunoSEQ multiplex PCR. The table includes about 44,000 clones, roughly 85% detected once. The specimen sequenced was peripheral blood. The source of these receptors is a woman aged 70 to 79 with acute or convalescent COVID-19.

The genes are TRBV9 and TRBJ2-1; D unresolved. This CDR3 is built from 15 residues. Germline V gives CDR1 SGDLS, CDR2 YYNGEE. V dropped 0 bases and J dropped 5 bases, with 12 bases sitting between them. The DNA of the CDR3 is TGTGCCAGCAGCGTAGAAACCCAACGGGACAATGAGCAGTTCTTC. Residues: CASSVETQRDNEQFF.

The V and J genes are TRBV3-1 (or the pseudogene TRBV3-2) and TRBJ1-5; TRBD1 matches at 7 bases. This CDR3 has 17 residues. Trimming took 4 bases from V and 1 from J; bases not matched to a gene: 10. Looked up from germline, CDR1 is LGHDT and CDR2 is YNNKEL (reference sequence). Here the CDR3 DNA reads TGTGCCAGCAGCCGGAGCACAGGGGCGAGGAGCAATCAGCCCCAGCATTTT. As protein: CASSRSTGARSNQPQHF.

The chain combines TRBV28 with TRBJ1-4, with TRBD1 matching 9 bases. This CDR3 contains 19 residues. Germline V lookup: CDR1 MDHEN, CDR2 SYDVKM. The J segment lost 6 bases and the V segment lost 1 base, leaving 15 bases of the junction unmatched. In DNA form, the CDR3 reads TGTGCCAGCAGTTTATTGGGACAGGGTAGGGTAGGGCTCGATGAAAAACTGTTTTTT. Translated, it gives CASSLLGQGRVGLDEKLFF.

The chain has TRBV6-1 and TRBJ2-7; possibly TRBD1 for D (7 bases). Germline lookup yields CDR1 MNHNS and CDR2 SASEGT. The CDR3 totals 15 residues. With 1 base removed from V and 3 bases from J, the gap between germline ends came to 13 bases. CDR3 loop: CASSEGAGGGYEQYF. The DNA of the CDR3 is TGTGCCAGCAGTGAAGGGGCAGGGGGAGGCTACGAGCAGTACTTC.

The rearrangement links TRBV19 to TRBJ2-7, with 7 nucleotides matching TRBD1. This CDR3 spans 14 amino acids. The ends lost 5 bases at V and 1 base at J; junction bases unmatched: 5. Germline lookup yields CDR1 LNHDA and CDR2 SQIVND (reference sequence). CDR3 DNA: TGTGCCAGTAGTGGGGCAGGGGGATCCTACGAGCAGTACTTC. Translated: CASSGAGGSYEQYF.

This chain connects TRBV5-1 to TRBJ2-3; tentatively, D is TRBD1 (6 bases). The V gene's germline CDR1 is SGHRS and CDR2 YFSETQ. Trimming left V 2 bases short and J 6 bases short, with 7 bases between. The CDR3 is 12 amino acids. CDR3 bases: TGCGCCAGCAGCTTTACAGGGGATACGCAGTATTTT. Amino acid sequence: CASSFTGDTQYF.

The chain carries TRBV11-3 and TRBJ2-1; D possibly corresponds to TRBD2 (6 bases). The CDR3 has 16 amino acids. Germline CDR1 SGHNT, CDR2 YENEEA. The V end was cut by 4 bases, the J end by 4 bases, with 17 bases between. The CDR3 DNA sequence: TGTGCCAGCAGCTGGGCCAGCGGAGGGTATTACAATGAGCAGTTCTTC. Its protein is CASSWASGGYYNEQFF.

V gene TRBV9 combines with J gene TRBJ2-7, with D unresolved. The CDR3 runs 13 residues. From germline, CDR1 is SGDLS and CDR2 YYNGEE. Trimming cost V 0 bases and J 7 bases, with 11 bases left between them. CDR3 nucleotides: TGTGCCAGCAGCGTAGCTACATCGGGTGAGCAGTACTTC. It translates to CASSVATSGEQYF.

This clone appeared once. V is TRBV3-1 (or the pseudogene TRBV3-2) and J is TRBJ2-3; 7 bases are a match to TRBD2. CDR3 length equals 15 residues. CDR1 is LGHDT, CDR2 YNNKEL, per germline (reference sequence). After removal of 6 bases from V and 2 bases from J, the junction contained 8 bases not matched to a gene. The CDR3 nucleotides are TGTGCCAGCAGACTAGGACTAGATGTCACAGATACGCAGTATTTT. Encoded protein: CASRLGLDVTDTQYF.

The chain joins TRBV3-1 (or the pseudogene TRBV3-2) to TRBJ2-3; 16 bases map to TRBD2. Looked up from germline, CDR1 is LGHDT and CDR2 is YNNKEL (reference sequence). The V gene end was trimmed by 2 bases and the J gene end by 1 base; junction bases not matched to a gene: 6. This CDR3 region has 19 residues. The CDR3 spells CASSQHGTSGRAGTDTQYF. CDR3 nucleotides: TGTGCCAGCAGCCAACACGGGACTAGCGGGAGGGCCGGCACAGATACGCAGTATTTT.

The chain joins TRBV7-6 to TRBJ1-2, with D maybe TRBD1 (5 bases). The V gene lost 4 bases and the J gene lost 2 bases, with 8 bases spanning the gap. Looked up from germline, CDR1 is SGHVS and CDR2 is FNYEAQ. CDR3 length equals 13 residues. The CDR3 reads CASSSRANYGYTF. The CDR3 nucleotides are TGTGCCAGCAGCTCCAGGGCCAACTATGGCTACACCTTC.

The chain links TRBV29-1 to TRBJ2-7; the D gene is possibly TRBD1 (7 bases). The CDR3 totals 12 residues. CDR1 and CDR2 from the germline V gene are SQVTM and ANQGSEA. The V end was cut by 4 bases, the J end by 6 bases, with 13 bases between. The CDR3 here is CSVGQGGGEQYF. Written as DNA, the CDR3 is TGCAGCGTTGGGCAGGGGGGAGGCGAGCAGTACTTC.

The CDR3 here is CASSRPGTSQNEQFF. DNA for the CDR3: TGTGCCAGCAGCCGCCCCGGGACTAGTCAGAATGAGCAGTTCTTC. The chain joins TRBV7-3 to TRBJ2-1; 8 nucleotides match TRBD2. The CDR3 consists of 15 residues. Germline V gives CDR1 SGHTA, CDR2 FQGTGA. V lost 5 bases and J lost 7; bases outside the gene matches: 10.

The chain links TRBV3-1 (or the pseudogene TRBV3-2) to TRBJ2-4; 8 bases match TRBD2. The CDR3 has 18 amino acids. V dropped 1 base and J dropped 0; count of bases not matched to a gene: 8. Germline V gives CDR1 LGHDT, CDR2 YNNKEL (reference sequence). The CDR3: CASSQVAPGGVAKNIQYF. Written as DNA, the CDR3 is TGTGCCAGCAGCCAAGTTGCCCCCGGGGGGGTAGCCAAAAACATTCAGTACTTC.

In regard to this clone: A junction boundary mismatches the germline segment, possibly from a read error. This chain uses TRBV3-1 (or the pseudogene TRBV3-2) with TRBJ2-2, with 10 bases identical to TRBD2. Germline CDR1 LGHDT, CDR2 YNNKEL (reference sequence). The CDR3 is made up of 16 amino acids. The CDR3 is CASSPTGLANTGELFF. The CDR3 nucleotides are TGTGCCAGCAGCCCGACGGGACTAGCGAATACCGGGGAGCTGTTTTTT.

This rearrangement joins TRBV18 to TRBJ2-1; D gene unclear. Germline loops: CDR1 KGHSH, CDR2 LQKENI. The CDR3 loop spans 12 amino acids. V was cut by 2 bases and J by 7 bases, with 6 bases left in between. CDR3 in amino acids: CASSPASNEQFF. The CDR3 nucleotides are TGTGCCAGCTCACCAGCGAGTAATGAGCAGTTCTTC.

V and J are TRBV2 and TRBJ1-1; D is possibly TRBD1 (5 bases). In germline, CDR1 is SNHLY, CDR2 FYNNEI. The CDR3 totals 14 residues. V was trimmed by 7 bases and J by 6 bases, leaving 18 bases between them. CDR3 in DNA: TGTGCCAGCACCCCGGGGGGGATGAAGGCTGAAGCTTTCTTT. Translated: CASTPGGMKAEAFF.

The chain has TRBV5-1 and TRBJ2-3; D remains ambiguous. The germline gives CDR1 SGHRS, CDR2 YFSETQ. The CDR3 has 14 residues. Between the trimmed V and J ends, which lost 0 bases and 0 bases, there was a span of 5 bases. CDR3 coding DNA: TGCGCCAGCAGCTTGGCCGGGAGCACAGATACGCAGTATTTT. Protein product: CASSLAGSTDTQYF.

The chain combines TRBV4-2 with TRBJ2-1; 7 bases match TRBD2. V lost 1 base and J lost 2; bases outside the gene matches: 5. The germline CDR1 and CDR2 sequences are LGHNA and YNFKEQ. CDR3 size: 16 residues. The CDR3 DNA reads TGTGCCAGCAGCCAAGTGGGGGGGGGACCCTACAATGAGCAGTTCTTC. Residues: CASSQVGGGPYNEQFF.

V and J are TRBV28 and TRBJ1-3; 7 bases fit TRBD1. This CDR3 comprises 16 residues. Trimming at V came to 7 bases and at J to 4 bases, leaving 13 bases not matched to a gene. Germline assignment: CDR1 MDHEN and CDR2 SYDVKM. CDR3 bases: TGTGCCAGCACAGACAGGGAAGTAAGGTCCGGAAACACCATATATTTT. This sequence encodes CASTDREVRSGNTIYF.

With regard to this clone: One end of the junction is discordant with germline, which a read error may explain. The chain carries TRBV7-9 and TRBJ1-2; D gene unclear. This CDR3 comprises 11 residues. Germline lookup yields CDR1 SEHNR and CDR2 FQNEAQ (reference sequence). CDR3 amino acids: CASSLGAAWSF. In DNA, the CDR3 is TGTGCCAGCAGCTTAGGGGCAGCCTGGTCCTTC. The full variable domain, in which reference TRBV7-9 and TRBJ1-2 provide the parts outside the CDR3, is DTGVSQNPRHKITKRGQNVTFRCDPISEHNRLYWYRQTLGQGPEFLTYFQNEAQLEKSRLLSDRFSAERPKGSFSTLEIQRTEQGDSAMYLCASSLGAAWSFGSGTRLTVV.

This chain links TRBV7-8 with TRBJ2-3; D possibly corresponds to TRBD2 (6 bases). The CDR3 is 16 amino acids. V lost 2 bases and J 3 bases, leaving 15 bases between the germline ends. Germline V lookup: CDR1 SGHVS, CDR2 FQNEAQ. Written as DNA, the CDR3 is TGTGCCAGCAGCTTAACCTTGGGGACTGCGACAGATACGCAGTATTTT. This translates into CASSLTLGTATDTQYF. Drawing the rest from reference TRBV7-8 and TRBJ2-3, the complete variable domain is GAGVSQSPRYKVAKRGQDVALRCDPISGHVSLFWYQQALGQGPEFLTYFQNEAQLDKSGLPSDRFFAERPEGSVSTLKIQRTQQEDSAVYLCASSLTLGTATDTQYFGPGTRLTVL.

This clone has more than one count but fewer than ten. CDR3 sequence reads: CATSDRGTSGSYEQYF. In nucleotides, the CDR3 is TGTGCCACCAGTGATCGGGGGACTAGCGGGAGTTACGAGCAGTACTTC. The rearrangement uses TRBV24-1 and TRBJ2-7; TRBD2 aligns across 14 bases. Looked up from germline, CDR1 is KGHDR and CDR2 is SFDVKD. There are 16 residues in the CDR3. Trimming cost V 3 bases and J 4 bases; bases outside gene matches: 4.

To note about this clone: At one boundary the junction diverges from the germline segment, which might be a read error. The chain joins TRBV7-7 to TRBJ2-1; 9 bases are shared with TRBD1. This CDR3 is 16 amino acids long. Per the germline V gene, CDR1 is SSHAT and CDR2 is FNYEAQ (reference sequence). The CDR3 sequence is CASIPWTGEMAHEQFF. The CDR3 nucleotides are TGTGCTAGCATCCCTTGGACAGGGGAGATGGCCCATGAGCAGTTCTTC.

This clone was seen a few times. The CDR3 is CASSLQGYHGYTF. CDR3 in DNA: TGTGCCAGCAGCCTACAGGGGTATCATGGCTACACCTTC. The chain carries TRBV5-4 and TRBJ1-2; TRBD1 matches at 7 bases. V was pared by 4 bases and J by 6 bases, with 6 bases of the junction left unmatched. Germline V gene sequence: CDR1 SGHNT, CDR2 YYREEE (reference sequence). This CDR3 is built from 13 residues.

The chain combines TRBV15 with TRBJ2-7; D is unresolved. CDR3 length equals 12 residues. Germline V gene sequence: CDR1 LNHNV, CDR2 YYDKDF (reference sequence). With 5 bases removed from V and 3 bases from J, the gap between germline ends came to 8 bases. CDR3: CATSRPGYEQYF. For the CDR3, the DNA is TGTGCCACCAGCCGCCCGGGCTACGAGCAGTACTTC.

The CDR3 loop is CAWSGGLRTDTQYF. CDR3 bases: TGTGCCTGGAGTGGCGGACTTCGCACAGATACGCAGTATTTT. The chain is built from TRBV30 and TRBJ2-3; possibly TRBD2 for D (5 bases). In germline, CDR1 is GTSNPN, CDR2 SVGIG (reference sequence). CDR3 length: 14 amino acids. The germline V and J ends were trimmed by 1 base and 1 base, with 9 bases remaining between them. Using reference TRBV30 and TRBJ2-3 for the parts outside the CDR3, the full variable domain is SQTIHQWPATLVQPVGSPLSLECTVEGTSNPNLYWYRQAAGRGLQLLFYSVGIGQISSEVPQNLSASRPQDRQFILSSKKLLLSDSGFYLCAWSGGLRTDTQYFGPGTRLTVL.

This chain links TRBV11-2 with TRBJ2-3; D perhaps matches TRBD1 (6 bases). Germline values: CDR1 SGHAT, CDR2 FQNNGV. V lost 1 base, J lost 6 bases, and 11 bases lay in between. This CDR3 contains 14 residues. CDR3 sequence reads: CASSLVYRADTQYF. Here the CDR3 DNA reads TGTGCCAGCAGCTTAGTTTACAGGGCGGATACGCAGTATTTT.

V usage is TRBV19 and J usage is TRBJ2-3; 12 nucleotides match TRBD2. CDR3 length: 17 residues. Trimming cost V 0 bases and J 2 bases; bases outside gene matches: 3. Germline V gene data show CDR1 as LNHDA and CDR2 as SQIVND (reference sequence). CDR3: CASSIDASGRATDTQYF. CDR3 DNA sequence: TGTGCCAGTAGTATAGATGCTAGCGGGAGGGCCACAGATACGCAGTATTTT.

This clone was detected only a few times. This chain joins TRBV7-9 and TRBJ2-2; perhaps TRBD2 as D (5 bases). This CDR3 has 14 residues. The germline gives CDR1 SEHNR, CDR2 FQNEAQ (reference sequence). V lost 0 bases to trimming and J lost 7 bases, with 9 bases between them. CDR3 protein: CASSLAFEGGELFF. The CDR3 DNA is TGTGCCAGCAGCTTAGCATTCGAGGGCGGGGAGCTGTTTTTT.